This T cell receptor (beta chain) was sequenced for a study of response to subunit inactivated influenza vaccine listed by TCRdb under 2018. A note on the overall study: Deep quantitative T cell receptor repertoire profiling was used in the study to track responses to a trivalent subunit inactivated influenza vaccine.

In regard to this clonotype: This clone's antigen is unknown. No much larger clone is present one base from it, and per-base qualities are unavailable.

Library prep was done by RT-PCR. TCRdb shows the sequencer as Illumina HiSeq 2500. In TCRdb, the public reads were trimmed at Q25 with fastp and aligned with MiXCR, with productive beta chains retained. CDR3 protein duplicates are merged, each entry listing the most common genes and DNA. The sample yields fewer than 600,000 distinct CDR3 sequences; more than 7% were counted once. Around 12% of the sample is held by the ten biggest clonotypes. Broader findings and caveats from the paper: It was suggested by the authors that each seasonal influenza vaccination may recruit only a limited number of new T cells.

Including the terminal cysteine and phenylalanine, the CDR3 comprises 15 residues. Just CDR3 DNA is preserved here, 45 bases in frame from base 1. The germline V gene specifies SGHTA as CDR1 and FQGNSA as CDR2. Trimming removed 5 bases from V and 4 bases from J, leaving 17 bases between the germline ends. This TCR was recovered from a man aged 50-75 years who received an inactivated influenza vaccine. Donor details come from another sample of the same person, matched by shared clones. The sample was PBMCs from blood, taken 23 to 25 months after vaccination. The V and J segments used are TRBV7-2 and TRBJ2-5, and possibly TRBD2, on 5 matching bases. The encoded CDR3 is CASSQILRVSETQYF. In nucleotides, the sequence is TGTGCCAGCAGCCAAATATTGCGGGTATCAGAGACCCAGTACTTC.